This TCR beta chain was recovered during a study of blood T cell repertoires in COVID-19. Seattle cases were enrolled at active infection and followed longitudinally. The CDR3 covers 14 residues. Germline loops: CDR1 SQVTM, CDR2 ANQGSEA. V trimming: 7 bases; J trimming: 0 bases; junction bases outside the gene matches: 7. Some clones are missing from TCRdb's copy, which holds only in-frame ones; the method was immunoSEQ multiplex PCR. The sample has 300,000 to 400,000 clones, less than 90% seen once; the top ten hold about 7.1%. The receptor comes from a woman aged 60 to 75 with COVID-19, enrolled during active disease. Sequenced: peripheral blood. The chain recombines TRBV29-1 with TRBJ2-3; 7 bases line up with TRBD2. CDR3 residues: CSGGGDSSTDTQYF. The CDR3 DNA sequence: TGCAGCGGGGGAGGGGACTCCAGCACAGATACGCAGTATTTT.